Shown below are 15 T cell receptor beta chains from a single sample sequenced in a study of cytomegalovirus exposure and HLA in healthy donors. The primer mix had 60 Vbeta and 13 Jbeta primers. Method: immunoSEQ multiplex PCR; TCRdb's copy keeps in-frame clones and lacks some. This sample has about 150,000 clones, with about 85% found just once. Sequencing was carried out using PBMCs. These receptors were obtained from a human donor in good health.

In nucleotides, the CDR3 is TGTGCCAGCAGCACCCCGGGGTTCAGCGGGAGTAAAAGCGAGCAGTACTTC. Its translation is CASSTPGFSGSKSEQYF. The chain combines TRBV7-9 with TRBJ2-7, with 8 bases matching TRBD2. The V and J ends lost 5 bases and 6 bases, in that order; junction bases with no gene match: 18. The V gene's germline CDR1 is SEHNR and CDR2 FQNEAQ (reference sequence). This CDR3 is built from 17 residues.

This clone was found a few times. This chain connects TRBV30 to TRBJ1-4; TRBD1 matches 8 bases. The junction had 8 bases not matched to a gene; V was cut back by 0 bases and J by 8 bases. This CDR3 has 15 amino acids. Germline V gives CDR1 GTSNPN, CDR2 SVGIG (reference sequence). CDR3: CAWSVGGTGGEKLFF. CDR3 nucleotide sequence: TGTGCCTGGAGTGTAGGAGGGACAGGAGGCGAAAAACTGTTTTTT.

With regard to this clone: One junction end disagrees with the germline gene, perhaps due to a read error. The rearrangement uses TRBV5-1 and TRBJ1-4; perhaps TRBD1 as D (6 bases). CDR3 length: 18 amino acids. CDR1 and CDR2 from the germline V gene are SGHRS and YFSETQ. CDR3 nucleotides: TGCGCCAGCAGCTTGGATGGGGGCAGATGGTCAACTAATGAAAAACTGTGTTTT. Amino acids: CASSLDGGRWSTNEKLCF.

This clone was found once. V gene TRBV7-2 combines with J gene TRBJ2-1; 11 bases are a match to TRBD2. CDR1 and CDR2 (germline): SGHTA, FQGNSA. V was pared by 4 bases and J by 4 bases, with 3 bases of the junction left unmatched. This CDR3 comprises 15 residues. The CDR3 loop is CASSSSGGQYNEQFF. The CDR3 DNA reads as TGTGCCAGCAGCTCTAGCGGGGGGCAATACAATGAGCAGTTCTTC.

This clone has a handful of counts. The V gene is TRBV19, the J gene TRBJ2-7; TRBD2 agrees at 14 bases. This CDR3 is built from 15 residues. The V gene's germline CDR1 is LNHDA and CDR2 SQIVND (reference sequence). After removal of 3 bases from V and 5 bases from J, the junction contained 3 bases not matched to a gene. The CDR3: CASSIRLAGGDEQYF. As DNA, the CDR3 is TGTGCCAGTAGTATCAGACTAGCGGGAGGGGACGAGCAGTACTTC.

Concerning this clone: Additional DNA sequences in this sample encode the identical CDR3. The V call is TRBV19, the J call TRBJ1-1; D ambiguous. The CDR3 contains 13 residues. Trimming left V 4 bases short and J 1 base short, with 7 bases between. Germline lookup yields CDR1 LNHDA and CDR2 SQIVND (reference sequence). The CDR3 region is CASSTTGNTEAFF. The CDR3 DNA follows: TGTGCCAGTAGTACGACTGGGAACACTGAAGCTTTCTTT.

The table lists this clone with a few counts. The genes are TRBV27 and TRBJ2-2; TRBD1 is a possible D gene (6 bases). The germline V and J ends were trimmed by 3 bases and 6 bases, with 17 bases remaining between them. Germline CDR1 is MNHEY and CDR2 is SMNVEV (reference sequence). The CDR3 contains 16 residues. The DNA of the CDR3 is TGTGCCAGCAGTTTTTTTTCGAGGACAGCAGCCGGGGAGCTGTTTTTT. It specifies CASSFFSRTAAGELFF.

The CDR3 DNA sequence: TGTGCCACCAGCCTCCCGGACTTCACAGATACGCAGTATTTT. This translates into CATSLPDFTDTQYF. The chain recombines TRBV15 with TRBJ2-3, with D possibly TRBD2 on 5 matching bases. Trimming took 5 bases from V and 2 from J, leaving 11 bases between them. Germline V gene lookup returns CDR1 LNHNV and CDR2 YYDKDF (reference sequence). The CDR3 sequence is 14 residues long.

The chain recombines TRBV14 with TRBJ2-5, with 7 bases lining up with TRBD2. The CDR3 runs 15 residues. CDR1 is SGHDN, CDR2 FVKESK, per germline. V lost 0 bases to trimming and J lost 7 bases; unmatched junction nucleotides: 8. The CDR3 region is CASSQDSGRWGTQYF. CDR3 coding DNA: TGTGCCAGCAGCCAAGATAGCGGGCGGTGGGGGACCCAGTACTTC.

The chain's CDR3 is CASSQVGSGGQETQYF. CDR3 in DNA: TGTGCCAGCAGCCAAGTCGGTAGCGGGGGGCAAGAGACCCAGTACTTC. This chain connects TRBV4-2 to TRBJ2-5; the match to TRBD2 covers 10 bases. Germline CDR1 and CDR2: LGHNA and YNFKEQ. The ends lost 1 base at V and 2 bases at J; junction bases unmatched: 4. The CDR3 loop spans 16 amino acids.

V and J are TRBV6-5 and TRBJ1-2; D perhaps matches TRBD1 (6 bases). V lost 5 bases to trimming and J lost 4 bases, with 14 bases between them. The CDR3 has 14 residues. CDR1 and CDR2 (germline): MNHEY, SVGAGI. The CDR3 bases are TGTGCCAGCAGTACCCAGGGGCCGCCCTATGGCTACACCTTC. Translating gives CASSTQGPPYGYTF.

This chain connects TRBV5-1 to TRBJ2-1; tentatively, D is TRBD1 (6 bases). The ends were cut back, 4 bases at V and 0 bases at J, with 11 bases in the middle. CDR1 and CDR2 from the germline V gene are SGHRS and YFSETQ. CDR3 size: 15 residues. The CDR3 nucleotides read TGCGCCAGCAGCCAGGGGCAGAGCTCCTACAATGAGCAGTTCTTC. Amino acids: CASSQGQSSYNEQFF.

The chain carries TRBV11-3 and TRBJ2-3; D is possibly TRBD1 (6 bases). Per the germline V gene, CDR1 is SGHNT and CDR2 is YENEEA. There are 13 residues in the CDR3. Trimming removed 5 bases from V and 6 bases from J, with 12 bases in between. The CDR3 bases are TGTGCCAGCAGCGGAATCGACAGGGATACGCAGTATTTT. Amino acids: CASSGIDRDTQYF.

V is TRBV4-2 and J is TRBJ2-1; TRBD2 agrees at 7 bases. Germline CDR1 is LGHNA and CDR2 is YNFKEQ. CDR3 length: 16 residues. The V gene end was trimmed by 6 bases and the J gene end by 4 bases; junction bases not matched to a gene: 12. CDR3 sequence (DNA): TGTGCCAGCAGTACCGGCGCGGGAGAGGGGTACAATGAGCAGTTCTTC. As protein: CASSTGAGEGYNEQFF.

This clone was seen just once. The chain employs TRBV9 and TRBJ2-7, with 9 bases fitting TRBD1. Germline CDR1 and CDR2: SGDLS and YYNGEE. The CDR3 consists of 14 residues. J lost 4 bases, V lost 3 bases, and 5 bases had no gene match. The CDR3 reads CASSAGTGLYEQYF. The CDR3 DNA reads TGTGCCAGCAGCGCCGGGACAGGGCTTTACGAGCAGTACTTC.